The clone carrying this T cell receptor (beta chain) was observed many times. What it binds is unknown. One entry per CDR3 protein results from TCRdb running MiXCR on the reads. Among hundreds of thousands of distinct CDR3 sequences listed, approximately 25% were seen once. The entry originates in a study of T cell repertoires in cytomegalovirus infection. Overall study results and limits: Cumulative frequency (of public TCR beta family members) identified carriers of CMV plus the relevant HLA.

Trimming took off 4 bases at V and 0 bases at J, with 11 bases between the two ends. The CDR3 loop spans 15 amino acids. CDR1 and CDR2 (germline): MNHEY, SVGAGI. The receptor was isolated from a human donor in good health (CMV status not recorded). Some clones in this sample may be carry-over from other donors' samples. The specimen sequenced was CD8+ T cells from PBMCs. The chain links TRBV6-5 to TRBJ2-3; D gene uncertain. CDR3 DNA sequence: TGTGCCAGCAGTTTAAGGGCTGCTAGCACAGATACGCAGTATTTT. This translates into CASSLRAASTDTQYF.